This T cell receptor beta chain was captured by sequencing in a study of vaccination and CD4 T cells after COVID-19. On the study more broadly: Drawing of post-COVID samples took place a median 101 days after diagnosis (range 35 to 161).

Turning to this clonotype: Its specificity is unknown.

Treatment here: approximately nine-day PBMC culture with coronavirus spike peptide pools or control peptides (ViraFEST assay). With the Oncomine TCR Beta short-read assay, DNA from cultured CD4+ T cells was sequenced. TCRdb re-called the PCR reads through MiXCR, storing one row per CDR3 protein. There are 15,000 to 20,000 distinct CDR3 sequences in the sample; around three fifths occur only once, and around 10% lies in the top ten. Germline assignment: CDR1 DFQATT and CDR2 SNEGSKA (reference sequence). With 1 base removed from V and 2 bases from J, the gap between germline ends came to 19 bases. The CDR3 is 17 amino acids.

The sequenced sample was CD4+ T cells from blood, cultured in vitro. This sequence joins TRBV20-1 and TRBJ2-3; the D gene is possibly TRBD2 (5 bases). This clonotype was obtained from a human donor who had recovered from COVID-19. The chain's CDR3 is CSARADFLTGITDTQYF. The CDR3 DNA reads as TGCAGTGCTAGAGCTGATTTTTTAACCGGGATCACAGATACGCAGTATTTT.